Described below is a single TCR beta chain sequence and its context. Its binding antigen is unknown. Germline is not matched at one junction end, which may reflect a read error. The High Capacity cDNA Reverse Transcription Kit was used to reverse transcribe all of the isolated RNA, meaning that expressed TCRB transcripts were what got sequenced. Deep immunoSEQ sequencing was applied to naive, central memory and regulatory T cell samples, giving an average of approximately 3.8 million total reads per sample. Sorted cells were lysed in RLT buffer and RNA was extracted with DNase-treated RNeasy Micro or Mini kits, depending on cell number. Each cell subset was processed separately to prevent cross-contamination, with patient and healthy donor samples processed together. The immunoSEQ multiplex PCR was used to amplify TCRB sequences from cDNA, yielding 87-bp fragments that span the CDR3 region. Sequencing of the amplicons was performed on the Illumina HiSeq platform. Processing in the source paper ran as follows. PCR bias was computationally corrected using synthetic template baselines, reads within Hamming distance 2 were collapsed, and singletons that could not be merged were discarded. By aligning reads against IMGT, V, D and J genes, CDR3 length, and insertions or deletions at six rearrangement sites were assigned. Within each subset, clonotype counts were normalized to the number of sorted cells before true diversity and Gini coefficients were calculated with the tcR R package. The overlap coefficient, calculated on TCRB nucleotide sequences, was used to quantify repertoire sharing. Out-of-frame TCRB sequences from naive cells were analyzed to stand in for the pre-selection repertoire. TCRdb took over this immuneACCESS table, retaining in-frame rearrangements with V and J assigned. Such tables are incomplete; in checked studies, under half of the missing clones stem from an unresolved V gene, and the remainder is unexplained. That table furnishes V, J and clone size, whereas the DNA furnished D and trimming. Here the sample has around 650,000 clones; around an eighth occur a single time. More than 0.09% of the sample comes from the top ten.

From each donor, a single peripheral blood sample of around 120 mL on average was drawn into heparinised tubes. A BD FACSAria II and a panel including CD45RO, CCR7, CD25, CD127, CD95 and CD27 were used to sort naive, central memory, regulatory and stem cell-like memory CD4+ T cells. Every sorted population had a purity above 95%. Right away, PBMCs were isolated by Lymphoprep density gradient centrifugation and were stained directly, with no culture step. Samples were stained and sorted in pairs, with one healthy donor and one patient per experiment, so that batch effects were minimized. The data were obtained in a study of beta chain features in type 1 diabetes (dated by TCRdb to between 2018 and 2020). Study-level background: No differences in mean age, gender distribution, total cell number or subset yield were found between patients and healthy donors. In the study, TCRB repertoires of sorted circulating CD4+ T cell subsets from recently diagnosed type 1 diabetes patients were compared with those of matched healthy donors. A total of 90 million to 130 million sorted cells were examined across all samples, and a strong correlation was observed between cell number per subset and RNA yield. Whereas all 30 or so donors provided naive and central memory subsets, regulatory and stem cell-like memory subsets were isolated from just 8 patients and roughly 8 healthy donors.

The research as a whole found: HLA sub-analyses involved small numbers of individuals, so any influence of HLA type on TCRB rearrangement remained unresolved. Because cDNA was sequenced instead of genomic DNA, activated cells with high expression could be over-represented, although the groups did not differ in activation or CD3 levels. At VDJ recombination sites, patients with type 1 diabetes made fewer insertions and deleted more nucleotides, a pattern implying thymic rearrangement abnormalities. PCR might favor shorter templates, but patient and control samples were amplified and corrected together, so any skew would affect both groups equally. Naive, central memory and regulatory TCRB repertoires appeared to be more alike among patients than among healthy donors. Type 1 diabetes patients showed a moderate but significant shortening of TCRB CDR3 length in all four CD4+ subsets.

Via the germline V gene, CDR1 is MNHEY and CDR2 SVGAGI. From the cysteine through the phenylalanine, the CDR3 covers 15 amino acids. The retained sequence is limited to the CDR3, 45 bases, with the frame set at the first base. The chain is encoded by TRBV6-5 joined to TRBJ1-1, with a weak D call of TRBD1 (6 bases match). The clonotype comes from a man aged 25 to 40 with type 1 diabetes. The material sequenced was naive CD4+ T cells from blood. The sample's cell subset or site label, decoded: true naive CD4+ T cells. The nucleotides read TGTGCCAGCAGCCTTTCAGGGGTTTTGAAAACTGAAGCTTTCTTT. Its translation reads: CASSLSGVLKTEAFF.